These 20 T cell receptor beta chains share one sample of origin, sequenced in a study of shared clonotypes between healthy human individuals. Positive CCR7 selection of CD45RO-negative cells yielded the naive CD8 cells, and terminally differentiated effector memory CD45RA+ cells were excluded. Profiled with immunoSEQ multiplex PCR; TCRdb holds only in-frame clones, not every one. This table has about 2 million clones, about 95% appearing once. The sequenced sample was naive CD8+ T cells sorted from blood. These TCRs come from a man between 18 and 29 years old in good health.

The CDR3 coding sequence is TGCGCCAGCAGCCGGGATAGCGGGAGCACAGATACGCAGTATTTT. Its translation: CASSRDSGSTDTQYF. This chain connects TRBV4-3 to TRBJ2-3; 7 positions agree with TRBD2. CDR1 is LGHNA, CDR2 YSLEER, per germline. The V segment lost 4 bases and the J segment 0 bases; nucleotides outside the gene matches: 4. CDR3 length equals 15 residues.

The CDR3 protein is CASSILGADTQYF. In nucleotides, the CDR3 is TGTGCCAGCAGTATATTGGGGGCAGATACGCAGTATTTT. The chain has TRBV27 and TRBJ2-3, with D perhaps matching TRBD1 or TRBD2 (5 bases each). V lost 5 bases, J lost 4 bases, and 10 bases lay in between. Germline values: CDR1 MNHEY, CDR2 SMNVEV (reference sequence). This CDR3 comprises 13 residues.

The J gene is TRBJ2-1, the V gene TRBV4-3; TRBD2 is a possible D gene (6 bases). V was trimmed by 0 bases and J by 4 bases, leaving 13 bases between them. The CDR3 extends over 16 amino acids. The germline V gene has CDR1 LGHNA and CDR2 YSLEER. CDR3 sequence (DNA): TGCGCCAGCAGCCAAGATTGGGCTAGCGAGTACAATGAGCAGTTCTTC. The encoded protein is CASSQDWASEYNEQFF.

This chain uses TRBV6-6 with TRBJ2-5; possibly TRBD1 for D (6 bases). With 6 bases removed from V and 1 base from J, the gap between germline ends came to 9 bases. Germline CDR1 is MNHNY and CDR2 is SVGAGI (reference sequence). The CDR3 is made up of 13 amino acids. CDR3 sequence: CASRQGGQETQYF. The CDR3 DNA reads TGTGCCAGCAGGCAAGGGGGCCAAGAGACCCAGTACTTC.

The sample holds one count of this clone. This chain joins TRBV4-3 and TRBJ2-3; D is undetermined. The germline CDR1 and CDR2 sequences are LGHNA and YSLEER. Trimming removed 3 bases at V and 1 base at J, with 8 bases between. This CDR3 spans 14 amino acids. CDR3 DNA sequence: TGCGCCAGCAGCCATACGACTGGCACAGATACGCAGTATTTT. Translation gives CASSHTTGTDTQYF.

V is TRBV2 and J is TRBJ2-1; no clear D. Germline assignment: CDR1 SNHLY and CDR2 FYNNEI. V was cut by 2 bases and J by 13 bases, with 12 bases left in between. CDR3 length: 12 residues. CDR3 in amino acids: CASSEKTLQQFF. The CDR3 bases are TGTGCCAGCAGTGAAAAGACCCTCCAACAGTTCTTC.

This chain links TRBV6-1 with TRBJ2-1; no firm D call. CDR3 length equals 11 residues. V gave up 8 bases and J gave up 3 bases, with 5 bases separating them. CDR1 MNHNS and CDR2 SASEGT come from the germline V gene. CDR3 in DNA: TGTGCCAGCTTATACTACAATGAGCAGTTCTTC. Translation: CASLYYNEQFF.

The chain combines TRBV2 with TRBJ2-1, with D perhaps matching TRBD1 (6 bases). The germline V gene encodes CDR1 SNHLY and CDR2 FYNNEI. The CDR3 is 13 residues long. V lost 8 bases and J lost 4, with 12 bases in between. CDR3 nucleotides: TGTGCCAGCGGGGGCGACAAGTACAATGAGCAGTTCTTC. Protein product: CASGGDKYNEQFF.

The V and J genes are TRBV28 and TRBJ1-2; the D gene is possibly TRBD1 (5 bases). In germline, CDR1 is MDHEN, CDR2 SYDVKM. The CDR3 length is 13 residues. V was trimmed by 7 bases and J by 7 bases, leaving 16 bases between them. The CDR3, as DNA: TGTGCCAGCACGTACGGGGCAGGACGTGGCTACACCTTC. Its protein is CASTYGAGRGYTF.

J is TRBJ2-1 and V is TRBV13; the D gene is possibly TRBD2 (6 bases). Trimming cost V 7 bases and J 0 bases, with 13 bases left between them. The CDR3 runs 15 residues. Germline V gene data show CDR1 as PRHDT and CDR2 as FYEKMQ (reference sequence). CDR3 sequence reads: CASTYRDSSYNEQFF. CDR3 nucleotide sequence: TGTGCCAGCACCTACCGGGACTCCTCCTACAATGAGCAGTTCTTC.

The chain has TRBV29-1 and TRBJ1-2; TRBD1 matches at 8 bases. Germline-derived CDR1 and CDR2 are SQVTM and ANQGSEA. J lost 6 bases, V lost 1 base, and 7 bases had no gene match. The CDR3 has 14 amino acids. The CDR3 DNA reads as TGCAGCGTTGAAGCCGCGACAGGGGAAAATGGCTACACCTTC. This translates into CSVEAATGENGYTF. The complete variable domain, with remaining parts taken from reference TRBV29-1 and TRBJ1-2, reads SAVISQKPSRDICQRGTSLTIQCQVDSQVTMMFWYRQQPGQSLTLIATANQGSEATYESGFVIDKFPISRPNLTFSTLTVSNMSPEDSSIYLCSVEAATGENGYTFGSGTRLTVV.

The J gene is TRBJ1-2, the V gene TRBV9, with D hard to call. The germline gives CDR1 SGDLS, CDR2 YYNGEE. V was shortened by 1 base and J by 0 bases, with 4 bases between the two germline ends. This CDR3 is built from 13 residues. The CDR3 DNA follows: TGTGCCAGCAGCGTAAGGACTAACTATGGCTACACCTTC. Residues: CASSVRTNYGYTF.

CDR3 protein: CASSIMGEQFF. CDR3 sequence (DNA): TGTGCCAGTAGTATAATGGGTGAGCAGTTCTTC. The chain couples TRBV19 to TRBJ2-1; D is ambiguous. Trimming took 2 bases from V and 9 from J, leaving 5 bases between them. This CDR3 has 11 amino acids. Germline-derived CDR1 and CDR2 are LNHDA and SQIVND (reference sequence).

The table lists this clone with a few counts. Different DNA sequences within this sample yield the same CDR3. The V call is TRBV6-5, the J call TRBJ2-7; no firm D call. Trimming cost V 2 bases and J 1 base, with 6 bases left between them. The germline CDR1 and CDR2 sequences are MNHEY and SVGAGI. The CDR3 covers 13 residues. The CDR3 DNA reads as TGTGCCAGCAGTTACGGTCAGTCCTACGAGCAGTACTTC. Encoded protein: CASSYGQSYEQYF.

The chain has TRBV9 and TRBJ2-2; D uncertain. The CDR3 runs 16 residues. V was pared by 4 bases and J by 3 bases, with 16 bases between. Germline loops: CDR1 SGDLS, CDR2 YYNGEE. CDR3 coding DNA: TGTGCCAGCAGCCCACCAAACCGGGTCGACACCGGGGAGCTGTTTTTT. Protein product: CASSPPNRVDTGELFF.

This clone showed up just once. The J gene is TRBJ1-4, the V gene TRBV4-3; possible D gene TRBD1, 5 bases. Per the germline V gene, CDR1 is LGHNA and CDR2 is YSLEER. V lost 0 bases, J lost 5 bases, and 10 bases lay in between. The CDR3 sequence is 15 residues long. The DNA for the CDR3 is TGCGCCAGCAGCCAAGAGGGAGGGGCCAATGAAAAACTGTTTTTT. It translates to CASSQEGGANEKLFF.

The genes are TRBV9 and TRBJ1-1; TRBD1 aligns across 12 bases. V lost 5 bases to trimming and J lost 4 bases; unmatched junction nucleotides: 6. This CDR3 has 15 amino acids. Germline V CDR1 and CDR2: SGDLS, YYNGEE. The DNA of the CDR3 is TGTGCCAGCAGTGGGACAGGGGGCCGGGGCACTGAAGCTTTCTTT. This sequence encodes CASSGTGGRGTEAFF.

J is TRBJ2-7 and V is TRBV7-8, with D possibly matching TRBD2 (5 bases). The CDR3 totals 14 residues. Germline values: CDR1 SGHVS, CDR2 FQNEAQ. Between the trimmed V and J ends, which lost 5 bases and 4 bases, there was a span of 15 bases. The CDR3 spells CASSPFLGSYEQYF. CDR3 nucleotides: TGTGCCAGCAGCCCATTCCTAGGGAGTTACGAGCAGTACTTC.

The chain links TRBV12-5 to TRBJ2-1; 9 bases map to TRBD2. There are 16 residues in the CDR3. From germline, CDR1 is LGHNT and CDR2 FRNRAP. V shed 1 base and J 8 bases; nucleotides not matched to a gene: 9. The CDR3 spells CASGLARGTSIDEQFF. The CDR3 nucleotides read TGTGCTAGTGGTTTGGCCCGCGGGACTAGCATCGATGAGCAGTTCTTC.

V usage is TRBV5-5 and J usage is TRBJ2-7; D call uncertain. V lost 0 bases to trimming and J lost 2 bases, with 9 bases between them. Looked up from germline, CDR1 is SGHKS and CDR2 is YYEKEE (reference sequence). The CDR3 is 14 residues long. The CDR3 here is CASSLGQTAYEQYF. The CDR3, as DNA: TGTGCCAGCAGCTTGGGCCAGACCGCCTACGAGCAGTACTTC.